This passage covers 5 T cell receptor beta chains from one sample sequenced in a study of blood T cells in healthy people across ages. A J-beta primer mix and a sample-barcoded 5' primer were used in a second PCR of roughly 6 to 12 cycles. TCRdb reprocessed the 5' RACE reads via MiXCR and lists one record per CDR3 protein. The sample lists about 800,000 distinct CDR3 sequences, around 25% occurring once. The data were also submitted as part of a second study, on T cells of mothers and their children.

Sequenced input: blood. The receptor set was obtained from a boy aged 10-17 years in good health.

The V and J genes are TRBV7-2 and TRBJ2-1, with TRBD2 matching 9 bases. The V and J ends lost 3 bases and 2 bases, in that order; junction bases with no gene match: 2. Germline V gene lookup returns CDR1 SGHTA and CDR2 FQGNSA. This CDR3 comprises 15 residues. Here the CDR3 DNA reads TGTGCCAGCAGCTTTGCGGGAGGGCCCTACAATGAGCAGTTCTTC. This encodes CASSFAGGPYNEQFF.

This clonotype was recorded a few times. V usage is TRBV21-1 and J usage is TRBJ2-5; the table calls TRBD1, which could not be checked here. Judging by the DNA end, TRBJ2-7 fits better; the J call may be wrong. TRBV21-1 is given as a pseudogene. The CDR3 covers 14 residues. Here the CDR3 reads CASSHKAGAYEQYF. DNA of the CDR3: TGTGCCAGCAGCCACAAGGCGGGGGCCTACGAGCAGTACTTC.

The chain has TRBV30 and TRBJ2-5; no reliable D call. Germline values: CDR1 GTSNPN, CDR2 SVGIG (reference sequence). The germline V and J ends were trimmed by 1 base and 5 bases, with 2 bases remaining between them. The CDR3 has 10 amino acids. CDR3 nucleotide sequence: TGTGCCTGGAGTGGCGAGACCCAGTACTTC. Its translation: CAWSGETQYF.

The chain joins TRBV7-2 to TRBJ2-7; 7 bases map to TRBD2. Losses at the gene ends were 2 bases for V and 7 bases for J; bases not matched to a gene: 8. The germline V gene has CDR1 SGHTA and CDR2 FQGNSA. This CDR3 region has 14 residues. The DNA for the CDR3 is TGTGCCAGCAGCTTATCGGGACTAAGCGGGGAGCAGTACTTC. This encodes CASSLSGLSGEQYF.

The genes are TRBV7-9 and TRBJ1-1; D call uncertain. The V gene's germline CDR1 is SEHNR and CDR2 FQNEAQ (reference sequence). The CDR3 has 15 residues. Trimming pared 5 bases from V and 5 bases from J, leaving 18 bases between. The CDR3 sequence: CASSGTGGKGTEAFF. In DNA, the CDR3 is TGTGCCAGCAGCGGAACGGGAGGTAAAGGGACTGAAGCTTTCTTT.